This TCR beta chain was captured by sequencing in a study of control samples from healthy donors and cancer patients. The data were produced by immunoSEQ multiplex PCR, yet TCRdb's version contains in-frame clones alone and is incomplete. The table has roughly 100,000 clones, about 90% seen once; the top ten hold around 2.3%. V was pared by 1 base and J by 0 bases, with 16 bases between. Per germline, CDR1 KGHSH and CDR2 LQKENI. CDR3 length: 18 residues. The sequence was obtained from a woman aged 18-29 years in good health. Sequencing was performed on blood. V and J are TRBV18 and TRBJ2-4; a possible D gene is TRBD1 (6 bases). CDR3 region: CASSPLPRGSLAKNIQYF. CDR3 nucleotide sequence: TGTGCCAGCTCACCACTTCCCAGGGGTTCCCTAGCCAAAAACATTCAGTACTTC.